Below, one TCR beta chain is given with its context. The antigen is not known. These data belong to a study of T cell clonotyping in hematopoietic cell transplantation. Study observations and caveats: Few recipient clonotypes overlapped donors; over 95% were de novo at given depth.

Data came from immunoSEQ multiplex PCR; TCRdb stores just in-frame clones and leaves some out. The sample includes approximately 7,500 clones, over 75% of them seen just once. The starting material was PBMCs, obtained 30 days after allogeneic stem cell transplant. The sequence derives from a female patient in her forties or fifties who had an allogeneic stem cell transplant from an unrelated donor, so the T cells may come from the graft donor. Some clones in this sample may be carry-over from other donors' samples.

CDR3 loop: CASRYRQGIGFF. The CDR3 nucleotides read TGTGCCAGCAGATACCGACAGGGGATTGGTTTCTTT. This chain uses TRBV5-6 with TRBJ1-1; 8 bases agree with TRBD1. With V trimmed by 5 bases and J by 13 bases, 10 bases remained unmatched. Germline values: CDR1 SGHDT, CDR2 YYEEEE. CDR3 size: 12 residues.